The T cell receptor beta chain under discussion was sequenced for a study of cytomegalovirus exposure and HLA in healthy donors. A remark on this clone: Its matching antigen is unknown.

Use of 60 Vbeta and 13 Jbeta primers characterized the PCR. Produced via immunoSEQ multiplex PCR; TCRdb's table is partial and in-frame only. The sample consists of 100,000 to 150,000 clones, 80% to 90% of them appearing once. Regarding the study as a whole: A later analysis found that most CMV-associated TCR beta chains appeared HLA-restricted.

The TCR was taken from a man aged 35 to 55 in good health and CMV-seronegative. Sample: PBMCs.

The DNA for the CDR3 is TGTGCCAGCAGCGTACGCGAACCGCCCTACGAGCAGTACTTC. Protein product: CASSVREPPYEQYF. The chain has TRBV9 and TRBJ2-7, with unresolved D. The CDR3 totals 14 residues. CDR1 and CDR2 from the germline V gene are SGDLS and YYNGEE. The germline V and J ends were trimmed by 1 base and 2 bases, with 10 bases remaining between them. The whole variable domain, filled in from reference TRBV9 and TRBJ2-7, reads DSGVTQTPKHLITATGQRVTLRCSPRSGDLSVYWYQQSLDQGLQFLIQYYNGEERAKGNILERFSAQQFPDLHSELNLSSLELGDSALYFCASSVREPPYEQYFGPGTRLTVT.